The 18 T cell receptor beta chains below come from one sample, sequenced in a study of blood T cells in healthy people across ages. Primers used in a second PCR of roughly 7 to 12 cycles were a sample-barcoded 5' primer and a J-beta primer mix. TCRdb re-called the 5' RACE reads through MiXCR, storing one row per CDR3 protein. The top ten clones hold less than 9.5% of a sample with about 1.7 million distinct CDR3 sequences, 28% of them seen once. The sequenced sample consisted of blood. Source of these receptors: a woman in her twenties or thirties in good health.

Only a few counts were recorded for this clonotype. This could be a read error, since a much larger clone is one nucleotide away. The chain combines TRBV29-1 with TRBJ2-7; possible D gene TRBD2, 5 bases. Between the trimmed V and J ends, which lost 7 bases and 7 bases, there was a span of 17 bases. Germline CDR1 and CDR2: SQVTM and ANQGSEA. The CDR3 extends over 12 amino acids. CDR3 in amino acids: CSGGLSFGEQYF. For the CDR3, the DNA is TGCAGCGGTGGACTTTCCTTTGGTGAGCAGTACTTC.

The CDR3 reads CASSERGEGTAETQFF. The CDR3 DNA is TGTGCCAGCAGTGAGCGGGGGGAGGGGACAGCAGAGACCCAGTTCTTC. The rearrangement joins TRBV2 to TRBJ2-5, with D possibly matching TRBD2 (8 bases). The end of the DNA fits TRBJ2-1 better, so the J call may be wrong. The CDR3 is made up of 16 amino acids. In germline, CDR1 is SNHLY, CDR2 FYNNEI.

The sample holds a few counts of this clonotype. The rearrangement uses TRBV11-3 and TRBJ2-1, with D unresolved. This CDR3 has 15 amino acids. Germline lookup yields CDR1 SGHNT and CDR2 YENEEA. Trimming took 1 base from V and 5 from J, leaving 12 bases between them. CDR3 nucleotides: TGTGCCAGCAGCTTAGGCGAGTCACCAAACAATGAGCAGTTCTTC. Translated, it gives CASSLGESPNNEQFF.

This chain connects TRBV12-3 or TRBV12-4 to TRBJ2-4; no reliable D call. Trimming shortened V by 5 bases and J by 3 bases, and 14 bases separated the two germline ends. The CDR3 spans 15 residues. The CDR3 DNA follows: TGTGCCAGCAGTCCGATCGGATCTGACAAAAACATTCAGTACTTC. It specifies CASSPIGSDKNIQYF.

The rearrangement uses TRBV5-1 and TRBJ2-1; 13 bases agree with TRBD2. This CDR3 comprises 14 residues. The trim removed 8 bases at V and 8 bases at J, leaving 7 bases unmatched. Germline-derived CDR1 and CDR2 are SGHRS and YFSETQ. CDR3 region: CASGGTSGTDEQFF. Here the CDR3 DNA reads TGCGCCAGTGGCGGGACTAGCGGGACCGATGAGCAGTTCTTC. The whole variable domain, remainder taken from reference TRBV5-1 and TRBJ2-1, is KAGVTQTPRYLIKTRGQQVTLSCSPISGHRSVSWYQQTPGQGLQFLFEYFSETQRNKGNFPGRFSGRQFSNSRSEMNVSTLELGDSALYLCASGGTSGTDEQFFGPGTRLTVL.

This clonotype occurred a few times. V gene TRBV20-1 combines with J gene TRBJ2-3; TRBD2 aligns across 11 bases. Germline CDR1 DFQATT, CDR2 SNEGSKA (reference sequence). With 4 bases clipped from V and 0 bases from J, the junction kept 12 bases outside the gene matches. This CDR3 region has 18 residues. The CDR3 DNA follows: TGCAGTGCTACGGACGGTCTAGCGGGGGGAGCCAGCACAGATACGCAGTATTTT. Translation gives CSATDGLAGGASTDTQYF.

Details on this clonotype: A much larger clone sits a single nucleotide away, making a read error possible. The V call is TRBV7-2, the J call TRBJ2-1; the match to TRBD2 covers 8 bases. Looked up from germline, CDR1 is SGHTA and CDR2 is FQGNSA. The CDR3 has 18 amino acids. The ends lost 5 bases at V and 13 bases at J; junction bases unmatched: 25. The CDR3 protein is CASSRLYLTSEGGETQFF. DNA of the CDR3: TGTGCCAGCAGCCGGTTGTACTTGACTAGCGAGGGAGGAGAGACCCAGTTCTTC.

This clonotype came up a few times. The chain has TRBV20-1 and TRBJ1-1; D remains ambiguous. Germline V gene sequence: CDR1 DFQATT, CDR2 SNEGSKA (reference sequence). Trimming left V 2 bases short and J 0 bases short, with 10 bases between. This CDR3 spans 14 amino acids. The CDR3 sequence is CSARLGSMNTEAFF. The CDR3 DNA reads TGCAGTGCTAGACTTGGGAGCATGAACACTGAAGCTTTCTTT.

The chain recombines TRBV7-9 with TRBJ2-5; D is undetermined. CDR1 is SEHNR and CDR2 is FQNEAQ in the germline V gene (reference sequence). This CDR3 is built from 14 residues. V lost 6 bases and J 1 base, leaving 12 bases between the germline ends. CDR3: CASRSGMSQETQYF. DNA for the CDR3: TGTGCCAGCAGGTCGGGCATGAGCCAAGAGACCCAGTACTTC.

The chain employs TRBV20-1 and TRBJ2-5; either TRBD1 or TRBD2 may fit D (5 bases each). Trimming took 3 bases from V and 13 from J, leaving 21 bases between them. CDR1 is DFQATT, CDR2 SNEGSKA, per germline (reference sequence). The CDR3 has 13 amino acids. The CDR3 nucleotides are TGCAGTGCTAGGGGGGAGCGGTCATACGAGCGGTACTTC. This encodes CSARGERSYERYF.

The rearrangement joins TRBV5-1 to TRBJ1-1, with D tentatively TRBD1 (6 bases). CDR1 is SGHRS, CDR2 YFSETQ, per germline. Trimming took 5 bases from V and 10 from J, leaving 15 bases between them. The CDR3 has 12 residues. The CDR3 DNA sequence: TGCGCCAGCAGAGACACAGGGAGTGGAGCTTTCTTT. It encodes CASRDTGSGAFF.

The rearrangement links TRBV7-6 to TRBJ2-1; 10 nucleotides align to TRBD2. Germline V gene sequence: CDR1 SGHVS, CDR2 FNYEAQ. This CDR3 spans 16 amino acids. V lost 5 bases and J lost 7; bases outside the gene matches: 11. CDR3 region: CASSVLAGVDRNEQFF. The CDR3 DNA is TGTGCCAGCAGCGTGCTAGCGGGAGTAGATAGGAATGAGCAGTTCTTC. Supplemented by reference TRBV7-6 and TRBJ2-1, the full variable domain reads GAGVSQSPRYKVTKRGQDVALRCDPISGHVSLYWYRQALGQGPEFLTYFNYEAQQDKSGLPNDRFSAERPEGSISTLTIQRTEQRDSAMYRCASSVLAGVDRNEQFFGPGTRLTVL.

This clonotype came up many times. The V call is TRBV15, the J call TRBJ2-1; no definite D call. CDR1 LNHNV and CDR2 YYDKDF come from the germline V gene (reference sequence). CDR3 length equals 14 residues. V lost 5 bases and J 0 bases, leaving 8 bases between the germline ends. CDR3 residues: CATSSPPSYNEQFF. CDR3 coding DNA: TGTGCCACCAGCTCCCCCCCCTCCTACAATGAGCAGTTCTTC.

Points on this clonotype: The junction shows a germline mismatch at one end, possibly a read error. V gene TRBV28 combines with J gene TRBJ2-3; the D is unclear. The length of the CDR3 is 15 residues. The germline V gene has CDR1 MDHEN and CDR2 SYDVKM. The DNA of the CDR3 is TGTGCCAACAGTTTACAGCAGGCGGGCACAGATACGCAGTATTTT. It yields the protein CANSLQQAGTDTQYF.

The CDR3 sequence: CASSWTGVEQYF. The CDR3 bases are TGTGCCAGCAGCTGGACAGGGGTCGAGCAGTACTTC. The J gene is TRBJ2-7, the V gene TRBV7-2, with TRBD1 matching over 9 bases. The CDR3 is made up of 12 amino acids. V lost 4 bases to trimming and J lost 6 bases; unmatched junction nucleotides: 1. Germline lookup yields CDR1 SGHTA and CDR2 FQGNSA.

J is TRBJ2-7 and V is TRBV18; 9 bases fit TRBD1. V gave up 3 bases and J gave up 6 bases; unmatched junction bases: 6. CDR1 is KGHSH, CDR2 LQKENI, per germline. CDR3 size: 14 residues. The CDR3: CASSPGTGLAEQYF. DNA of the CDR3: TGTGCCAGCTCACCTGGGACAGGGCTGGCCGAGCAGTACTTC.

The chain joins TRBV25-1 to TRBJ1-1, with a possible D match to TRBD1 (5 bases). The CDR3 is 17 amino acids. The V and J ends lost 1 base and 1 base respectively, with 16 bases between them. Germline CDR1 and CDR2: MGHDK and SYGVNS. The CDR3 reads CASSEWGDREKNTEAFF. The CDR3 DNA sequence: TGTGCCAGCAGTGAATGGGGCGACCGGGAAAAGAACACTGAAGCTTTCTTT.

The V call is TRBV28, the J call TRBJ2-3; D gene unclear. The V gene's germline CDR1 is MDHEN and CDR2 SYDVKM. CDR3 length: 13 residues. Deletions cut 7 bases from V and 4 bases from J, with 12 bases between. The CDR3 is CASTLLTADTQYF. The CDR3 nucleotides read TGTGCCAGCACCCTACTGACCGCAGATACGCAGTATTTT.